The 24 T cell receptor beta chains below were found in one sample sequenced in a study of blood T cell repertoires in COVID-19. Sequenced by immunoSEQ multiplex PCR; TCRdb stores in-frame clones only, minus some. The sample has around 300,000 clones; 70% to 90% are singletons. Sequenced input: peripheral blood. The receptor source for this set is a woman aged 40 to 55 with acute or convalescent COVID-19.

This chain uses TRBV21-1 with TRBJ1-2. TRBV21-1 counts as a pseudogene. The CDR3 covers 16 residues. This CDR3 reads CASSKVQIRERHGYTF. CDR3 nucleotide sequence: TGTGCCAGCAGCAAAGTACAGATCCGGGAGCGGCATGGCTACACCTTC.

The rearrangement joins TRBV30 to TRBJ1-6; the D is unclear. The V end was cut by 4 bases, the J end by 2 bases, with 6 bases between. The V gene's germline CDR1 is GTSNPN and CDR2 SVGIG (reference sequence). CDR3 length: 13 residues. The CDR3 is CAWMGTYNSPLHF. CDR3 DNA: TGTGCCTGGATGGGCACCTATAATTCACCCCTCCACTTT.

The chain recombines TRBV6-5 with TRBJ1-6; 7 bases line up with TRBD1. J gave up 5 bases and V 6 bases, and 4 bases lay outside the gene matches. The CDR3 contains 14 residues. CDR1 and CDR2 (germline): MNHEY, SVGAGI. CDR3 sequence reads: CASRPTGDNSPLHF. In DNA, the CDR3 is TGTGCCAGCAGGCCAACAGGGGATAATTCACCCCTCCACTTT.

This clone was counted only a few times. The V and J genes are TRBV12-3 or TRBV12-4 and TRBJ1-2; TRBD1 is a possible D gene (6 bases). Trimming took 6 bases from V and 4 from J, leaving 12 bases between them. CDR3 length: 13 amino acids. CDR3 sequence reads: CASSPDSIYGYTF. The CDR3 DNA reads TGTGCCAGCAGCCCGGACAGTATCTATGGCTACACCTTC.

This chain joins TRBV5-6 and TRBJ2-5; TRBD2 agrees at 9 bases. Germline loops: CDR1 SGHDT, CDR2 YYEEEE. With V trimmed by 0 bases and J by 5 bases, 8 bases remained unmatched. The CDR3 spans 16 residues. CDR3 region: CASSLVRGGARETQYF. DNA of the CDR3: TGTGCCAGCAGCTTGGTTCGCGGGGGGGCTCGGGAGACCCAGTACTTC.

The V gene is TRBV7-2, the J gene TRBJ2-3; a weak D match, TRBD2 (7 bases). The germline V and J ends were trimmed by 4 bases and 6 bases, with 17 bases remaining between them. CDR3 size: 15 residues. The germline V gene encodes CDR1 SGHTA and CDR2 FQGNSA. The CDR3 loop reads CASSSLGGGRDTQYF. The CDR3 DNA is TGTGCCAGCAGCTCCCTTGGGGGGGGCCGCGATACGCAGTATTTT.

V gene TRBV6-6 combines with J gene TRBJ1-1; D unclear. V gave up 6 bases and J gave up 5 bases, with 19 bases separating them. The CDR3 spans 15 residues. The V gene's germline CDR1 is MNHNY and CDR2 SVGAGI (reference sequence). CDR3 sequence: CASSQDRLGKTEAFF. The CDR3 DNA follows: TGTGCCAGCAGCCAGGACCGACTAGGCAAGACTGAAGCTTTCTTT.

A single count supports this clone. CDR3 protein: CASIPEPVSGELFF. CDR3 nucleotides: TGTGCCAGCATCCCCGAGCCGGTCTCCGGGGAGCTGTTTTTT. V is TRBV2 and J is TRBJ2-2; D ambiguous. The germline CDR1 and CDR2 sequences are SNHLY and FYNNEI. The CDR3 is 14 amino acids. Trimming pared 7 bases from V and 6 bases from J, leaving 15 bases between.

The chain links TRBV9 to TRBJ1-2, with 8 bases aligning to TRBD1. There are 15 residues in the CDR3. J gave up 2 bases and V 4 bases, and 7 bases lay outside the gene matches. Germline CDR1 and CDR2: SGDLS and YYNGEE. This CDR3 reads CASSRRDRLNYGYTF. As DNA, the CDR3 is TGTGCCAGCAGCCGACGGGACAGGTTAAACTATGGCTACACCTTC.

The J gene is TRBJ1-5, the V gene TRBV5-6; 10 bases are shared with TRBD1. The germline CDR1 and CDR2 sequences are SGHDT and YYEEEE. The CDR3 is 14 residues long. Germline trimming cut 5 bases from V and 6 bases from J; bases unmatched to any gene: 5. The chain's CDR3 is CASSWGQGSQPQHF. The DNA of the CDR3 is TGTGCCAGCAGTTGGGGACAGGGGAGTCAGCCCCAGCATTTT.

The V and J genes are TRBV11-2 and TRBJ1-2, with D possibly being TRBD1 (6 bases). Germline lookup yields CDR1 SGHAT and CDR2 FQNNGV. The V end was cut by 2 bases, the J end by 4 bases, with 14 bases between. The CDR3 consists of 15 residues. The CDR3 nucleotides are TGTGCCAGCAGCTTAATGAGGGACAATCTCTATGGCTACACCTTC. This encodes CASSLMRDNLYGYTF.

This clone was counted once. The chain carries TRBV5-1 and TRBJ1-1; D is perhaps TRBD1 (6 bases). The V end lost 2 bases, the J end lost 11 bases, and 13 bases lay between the germline ends. Germline V CDR1 and CDR2: SGHRS, YFSETQ. This CDR3 has 12 amino acids. CDR3 nucleotide sequence: TGCGCCAGCAGCTTACATACAGGGTTTGCTTTCTTT. Its protein product is CASSLHTGFAFF.

The rearrangement uses TRBV19 and TRBJ1-5, with 9 bases matching TRBD1. Trimming took 4 bases from V and 5 from J; bases not matched to a gene: 9. The V gene's germline CDR1 is LNHDA and CDR2 SQIVND (reference sequence). This CDR3 has 16 residues. CDR3 protein: CASSTSGTGLYQPQHF. The CDR3 DNA reads as TGTGCCAGTAGTACATCCGGGACAGGGCTTTATCAGCCCCAGCATTTT.

The chain is built from TRBV5-1 and TRBJ2-3; weak D call: TRBD1 (5 bases). CDR3 length equals 13 residues. V lost 2 bases to trimming and J lost 5 bases, with 9 bases between them. CDR1 and CDR2 from the germline V gene are SGHRS and YFSETQ. The CDR3 DNA follows: TGCGCCAGCAGCTTCCCAGGGATAGATACGCAGTATTTT. Encoded protein: CASSFPGIDTQYF.

This rearrangement joins TRBV6-4 to TRBJ2-2; D call uncertain. CDR1 and CDR2 from the germline V gene are MRHNA and SNTAGT. Trimming took 7 bases from V and 0 from J, leaving 9 bases between them. CDR3 length equals 14 residues. The CDR3 DNA reads as TGTGCCAGCAAACTTGATGCGAACACCGGGGAGCTGTTTTTT. Translating it yields CASKLDANTGELFF.

The DNA of the CDR3 is TGTGCCAGCAGCCTAGGGGGACGGCATCAGCCCCAGCATTTT. Protein: CASSLGGRHQPQHF. The chain employs TRBV5-6 and TRBJ1-5, with a possible D match to TRBD1 (6 bases). The CDR3 is 14 residues long. Germline-derived CDR1 and CDR2 are SGHDT and YYEEEE. Trimming took off 4 bases at V and 5 bases at J, with 13 bases between the two ends.

This rearrangement joins TRBV18 to TRBJ1-4, with 12 bases fitting TRBD1. In germline, CDR1 is KGHSH, CDR2 LQKENI. V dropped 3 bases and J dropped 5; count of bases not matched to a gene: 1. The CDR3 runs 15 residues. The CDR3 nucleotides are TGTGCCAGCTCACCCGGGACAGGGGGCAATGAAAAACTGTTTTTT. Translated: CASSPGTGGNEKLFF.

The chain uses TRBV23-1 and TRBJ2-7; 9 nucleotides line up with TRBD1. TRBV23-1 is an ORF; its function is uncertain. The length of the CDR3 is 18 residues. Trimming cost V 8 bases and J 0 bases; bases outside gene matches: 17. The CDR3 coding sequence is TGCGCCAGCGGGGGAATAGGACAGGGGCAATCCAGCTCCTACGAGCAGTACGTC. The encoded protein is CASGGIGQGQSSSYEQYV.

This chain connects TRBV9 to TRBJ2-7; D uncertain. CDR1 and CDR2 from the germline V gene are SGDLS and YYNGEE. Trimming stripped 0 bases from V and 0 bases from J, with 10 bases between. There are 15 residues in the CDR3. CDR3 sequence: CASSVDAVSSYEQYV. As DNA, the CDR3 is TGTGCCAGCAGCGTAGATGCAGTTTCCTCCTACGAGCAGTACGTC.

This clone was observed a few times. The chain is built from TRBV3-1 (or the pseudogene TRBV3-2) and TRBJ1-1; a weak D match, TRBD1 (5 bases). Germline V lookup: CDR1 LGHDT, CDR2 YNNKEL (reference sequence). V lost 6 bases and J lost 1, with 6 bases in between. The CDR3 contains 12 residues. CDR3 nucleotide sequence: TGTGCCAGCAGGGACACGAACACTGAAGCTTTCTTT. Amino acid sequence: CASRDTNTEAFF.

The chain employs TRBV5-4 and TRBJ1-2; a weak D match, TRBD1 (6 bases). CDR3 length equals 13 residues. Per germline, CDR1 SGHNT and CDR2 YYREEE (reference sequence). Deletions cut 0 bases from V and 8 bases from J, with 11 bases between. CDR3 in DNA: TGTGCCAGCAGCTTGGACAGGGCCAGAGGCTACACCTTC. This codes for CASSLDRARGYTF.

The chain uses TRBV9 and TRBJ1-2, with 7 bases lining up with TRBD1. V lost 0 bases to trimming and J lost 2 bases; unmatched junction nucleotides: 10. The germline CDR1 and CDR2 sequences are SGDLS and YYNGEE. This CDR3 has 17 amino acids. CDR3 in amino acids: CASSVGVGTDINYGYTF. The CDR3 nucleotides read TGTGCCAGCAGCGTAGGGGTAGGGACAGATATCAACTATGGCTACACCTTC.

The V call is TRBV19, the J call TRBJ1-1; maybe TRBD1 (6 bases). The V gene lost 4 bases and the J gene lost 1 base, with 13 bases spanning the gap. Germline V gene sequence: CDR1 LNHDA, CDR2 SQIVND (reference sequence). The CDR3 is 15 amino acids. DNA for the CDR3: TGTGCCAGTAGTACGACAGGTACCGGGAACACTGAAGCTTTCTTT. Translated: CASSTTGTGNTEAFF.

The chain uses TRBV24-1 and TRBJ2-3; 14 bases match TRBD2. This CDR3 is 18 amino acids long. From germline, CDR1 is KGHDR and CDR2 SFDVKD. With 4 bases clipped from V and 9 bases from J, the junction kept 14 bases outside the gene matches. As DNA, the CDR3 is TGTGCCACCAGTGACACCGGGACTAGCGGGGGTTCCGGCCAGACGCAGTATTTT. Protein: CATSDTGTSGGSGQTQYF.